This T cell receptor beta chain was recovered during a study of blood T cell repertoires in COVID-19. The cohort comprised adults aged 18 to 89 years residing in under 30 US areas. In the study's own analysis: Scientists estimated how many nucleated cells there were by amplifying reference gene primers. The method was immunoSEQ multiplex PCR; TCRdb's version includes in-frame clones alone and lacks a portion of them. V and J calls plus clone size are reproduced from that table; the DNA served to infer D and trimming. The table records 250,000 to 350,000 clones, 90% of them present only once. CDR1 SGHAT and CDR2 FQNNGV come from the germline V gene. V shed 2 bases and J 6 bases; nucleotides not matched to a gene: 8. The CDR3 spans 16 residues.

Sequencing was carried out using PBMCs or T cells enriched from blood (not recorded which). V gene TRBV11-2 combines with J gene TRBJ2-3; 10 bases are a match to TRBD2. This clonotype was obtained from a young woman with acute COVID-19. CDR3 sequence: CASSLSRPSGSDTQYF. The CDR3, as DNA: TGTGCCAGCAGCTTAAGCCGGCCTAGCGGGAGTGATACGCAGTATTTT.